This T cell receptor beta chain came from a study of T cells after yellow fever vaccination. The wider study: Low-cell-number fractions underwent preparation using SMART-Seq v4 Ultra Low Input.

Concerning this clonotype itself: No antigen is known for it.

Study results and caveats: Clones that expanded after primary vaccination mostly reappeared after the booster (around 96% CD4, 80% to 90% CD8).

TCRdb called the 5' RACE reads again in MiXCR, with one record for every CDR3 protein. The sample carries about 580,000 distinct CDR3 sequences, around 16% recorded once. The clonotype was recovered from a man aged 18-30 years who received the YFV17D yellow fever vaccine. Here the sequenced sample was PBMCs, taken 4 to 6 days after the first yellow fever vaccination.

CDR3 region: CSVAEQGSKNIQYF. Here the CDR3 DNA reads TGCAGCGTTGCCGAACAGGGTTCCAAAAACATTCAGTACTTC. This chain links TRBV29-1 with TRBJ2-4, with D tentatively TRBD1 (6 bases). The CDR3 spans 14 residues. V was trimmed by 4 bases and J by 2 bases, leaving 12 bases between them. CDR1 SQVTM and CDR2 ANQGSEA come from the germline V gene.